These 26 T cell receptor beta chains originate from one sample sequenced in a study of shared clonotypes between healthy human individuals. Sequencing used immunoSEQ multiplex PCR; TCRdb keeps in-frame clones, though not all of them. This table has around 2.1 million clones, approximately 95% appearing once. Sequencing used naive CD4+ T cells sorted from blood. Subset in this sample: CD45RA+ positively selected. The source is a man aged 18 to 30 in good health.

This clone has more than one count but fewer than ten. The CDR3 sequence: CASSDSWGSWNTGELFF. The CDR3 DNA follows: TGTGCCAGCAGTGATTCCTGGGGGAGTTGGAACACCGGGGAGCTGTTTTTT. This chain joins TRBV2 and TRBJ2-2; D assignment may be TRBD1 or TRBD2 (5 bases each). The CDR3 is 17 residues long. Per the germline V gene, CDR1 is SNHLY and CDR2 is FYNNEI. V lost 3 bases, J lost 1 base, and 15 bases lay in between.

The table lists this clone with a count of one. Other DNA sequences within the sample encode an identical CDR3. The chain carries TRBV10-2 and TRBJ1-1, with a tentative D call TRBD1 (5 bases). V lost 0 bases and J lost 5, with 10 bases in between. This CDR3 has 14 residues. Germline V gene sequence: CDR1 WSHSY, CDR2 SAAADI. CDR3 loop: CASSESPGGTEAFF. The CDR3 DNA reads TGCGCCAGCAGTGAGTCGCCGGGGGGGACTGAAGCTTTCTTT.

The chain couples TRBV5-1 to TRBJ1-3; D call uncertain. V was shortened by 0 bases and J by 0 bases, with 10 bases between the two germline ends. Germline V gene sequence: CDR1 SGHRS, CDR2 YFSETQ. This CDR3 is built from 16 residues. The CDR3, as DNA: TGCGCCAGCAGCTTGGGGGCTAGGAGCTCTGGAAACACCATATATTTT. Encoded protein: CASSLGARSSGNTIYF.

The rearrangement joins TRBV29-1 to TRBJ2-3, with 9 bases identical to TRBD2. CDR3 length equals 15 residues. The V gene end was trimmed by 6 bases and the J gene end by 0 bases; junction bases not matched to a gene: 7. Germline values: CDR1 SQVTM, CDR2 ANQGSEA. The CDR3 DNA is TGCAGCGTCCGTCTGACTAGCGGTAGCACAGATACGCAGTATTTT. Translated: CSVRLTSGSTDTQYF.

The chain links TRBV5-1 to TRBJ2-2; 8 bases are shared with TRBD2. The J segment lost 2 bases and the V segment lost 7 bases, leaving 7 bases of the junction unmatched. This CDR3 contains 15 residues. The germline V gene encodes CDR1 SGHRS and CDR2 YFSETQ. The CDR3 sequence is CASRNIAGNTGELFF. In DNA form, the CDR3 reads TGCGCCAGCCGAAATATAGCGGGAAACACCGGGGAGCTGTTTTTT.

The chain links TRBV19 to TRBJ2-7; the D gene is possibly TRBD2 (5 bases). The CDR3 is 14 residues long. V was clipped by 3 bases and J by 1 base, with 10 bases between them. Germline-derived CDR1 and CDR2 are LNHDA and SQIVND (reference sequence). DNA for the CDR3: TGTGCCAGTAGTATCAGCGGAGAATCCTACGAGCAGTACTTC. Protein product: CASSISGESYEQYF.

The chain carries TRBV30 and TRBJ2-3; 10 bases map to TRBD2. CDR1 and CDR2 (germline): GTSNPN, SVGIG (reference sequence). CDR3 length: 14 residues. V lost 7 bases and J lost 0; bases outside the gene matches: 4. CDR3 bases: TGTGCCTTCCAGACTAGCGGGAGCACAGATACGCAGTATTTT. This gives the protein CAFQTSGSTDTQYF.

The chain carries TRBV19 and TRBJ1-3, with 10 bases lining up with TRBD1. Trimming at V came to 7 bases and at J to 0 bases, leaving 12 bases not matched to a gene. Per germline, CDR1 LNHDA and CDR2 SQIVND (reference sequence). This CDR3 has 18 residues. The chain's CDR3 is CASIVTGTGAPSGNTIYF. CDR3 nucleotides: TGTGCCAGTATCGTCACCGGGACAGGGGCTCCCTCTGGAAACACCATATATTTT. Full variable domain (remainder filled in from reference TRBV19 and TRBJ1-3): DGGITQSPKYLFRKEGQNVTLSCEQNLNHDAMYWYRQDPGQGLRLIYYSQIVNDFQKGDIAEGYSVSREKKESFPLTVTSAQKNPTAFYLCASIVTGTGAPSGNTIYFGEGSWLTVV.

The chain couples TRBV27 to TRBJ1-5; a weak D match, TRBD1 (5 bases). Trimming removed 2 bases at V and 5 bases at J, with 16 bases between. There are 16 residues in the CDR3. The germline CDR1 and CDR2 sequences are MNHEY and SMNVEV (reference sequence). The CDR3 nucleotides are TGTGCCAGCAGTTTAACGCGCAGGGCCTCGGATCAGCCCCAGCATTTT. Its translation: CASSLTRRASDQPQHF.

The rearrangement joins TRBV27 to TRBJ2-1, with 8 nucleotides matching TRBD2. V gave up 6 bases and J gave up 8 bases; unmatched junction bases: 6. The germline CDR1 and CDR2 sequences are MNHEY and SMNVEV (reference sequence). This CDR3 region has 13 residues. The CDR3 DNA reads TGTGCCAGCAGCGGGAGGGCCTTTGATGAGCAGTTCTTC. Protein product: CASSGRAFDEQFF.

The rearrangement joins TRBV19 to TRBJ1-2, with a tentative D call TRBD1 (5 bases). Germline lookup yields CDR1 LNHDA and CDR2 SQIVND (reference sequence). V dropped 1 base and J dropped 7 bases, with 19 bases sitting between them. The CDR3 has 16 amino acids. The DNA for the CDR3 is TGTGCCAGTAGTATAGGCCCCACAGCCAGTAGGGGTGGCTACACCTTC. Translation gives CASSIGPTASRGGYTF.

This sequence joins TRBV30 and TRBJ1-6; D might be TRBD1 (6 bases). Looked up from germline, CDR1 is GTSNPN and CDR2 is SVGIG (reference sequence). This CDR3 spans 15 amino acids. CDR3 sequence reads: CAWGLTRSYNSPLHF. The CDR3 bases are TGTGCATGGGGGCTGACCCGCTCATATAATTCACCCCTCCACTTT.

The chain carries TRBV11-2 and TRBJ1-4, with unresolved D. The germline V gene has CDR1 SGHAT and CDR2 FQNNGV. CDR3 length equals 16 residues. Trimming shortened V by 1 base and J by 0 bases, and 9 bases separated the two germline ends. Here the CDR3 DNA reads TGTGCCAGCAGCTTAGTGGGAGGGACAACTAATGAAAAACTGTTTTTT. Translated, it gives CASSLVGGTTNEKLFF. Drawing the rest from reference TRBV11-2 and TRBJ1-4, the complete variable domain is EAGVAQSPRYKIIEKRQSVAFWCNPISGHATLYWYQQILGQGPKLLIQFQNNGVVDDSQLPKDRFSAERLKGVDSTLKIQPAKLEDSAVYLCASSLVGGTTNEKLFFGSGTQLSVL.

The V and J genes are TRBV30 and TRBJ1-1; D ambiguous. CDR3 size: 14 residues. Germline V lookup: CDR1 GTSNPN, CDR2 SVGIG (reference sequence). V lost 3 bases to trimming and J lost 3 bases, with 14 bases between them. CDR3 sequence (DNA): TGTGCCTGGAGGCGCAGGTGGCCGGACACTGAAGCTTTCTTT. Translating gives CAWRRRWPDTEAFF.

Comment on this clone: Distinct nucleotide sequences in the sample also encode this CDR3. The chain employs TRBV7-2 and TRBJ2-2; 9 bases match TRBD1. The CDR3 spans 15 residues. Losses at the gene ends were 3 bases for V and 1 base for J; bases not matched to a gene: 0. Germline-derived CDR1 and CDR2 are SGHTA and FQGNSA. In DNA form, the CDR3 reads TGTGCCAGCAGCTTGGGACAGGGGAACACCGGGGAGCTGTTTTTT. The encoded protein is CASSLGQGNTGELFF.

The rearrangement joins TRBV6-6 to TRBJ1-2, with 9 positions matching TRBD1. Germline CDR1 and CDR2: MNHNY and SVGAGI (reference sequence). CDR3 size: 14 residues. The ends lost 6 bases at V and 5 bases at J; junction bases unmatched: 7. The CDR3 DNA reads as TGTGCCAGCAGAGGGGGACAGGGAGGATATGGCTACACCTTC. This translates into CASRGGQGGYGYTF.

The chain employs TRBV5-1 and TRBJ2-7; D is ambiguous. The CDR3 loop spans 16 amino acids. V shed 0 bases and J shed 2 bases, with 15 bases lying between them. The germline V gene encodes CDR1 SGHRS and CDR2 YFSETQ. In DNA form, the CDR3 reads TGCGCCAGCAGCTTGGCACCGGAGACGTCAACCTACGAGCAGTACTTC. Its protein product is CASSLAPETSTYEQYF.

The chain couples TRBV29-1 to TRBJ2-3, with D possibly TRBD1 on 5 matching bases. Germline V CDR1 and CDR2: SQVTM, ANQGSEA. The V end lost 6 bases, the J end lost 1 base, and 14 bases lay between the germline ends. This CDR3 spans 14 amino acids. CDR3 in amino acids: CSVFPGLGTDTQYF. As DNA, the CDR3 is TGCAGCGTATTCCCAGGGCTGGGCACAGATACGCAGTATTTT.

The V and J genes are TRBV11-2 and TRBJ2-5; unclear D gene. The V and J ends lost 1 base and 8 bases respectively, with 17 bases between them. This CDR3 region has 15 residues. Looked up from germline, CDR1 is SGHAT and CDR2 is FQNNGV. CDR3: CASSLGGLGEYTQYF. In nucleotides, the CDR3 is TGTGCCAGCAGCTTAGGCGGATTAGGAGAGTATACCCAGTACTTC.

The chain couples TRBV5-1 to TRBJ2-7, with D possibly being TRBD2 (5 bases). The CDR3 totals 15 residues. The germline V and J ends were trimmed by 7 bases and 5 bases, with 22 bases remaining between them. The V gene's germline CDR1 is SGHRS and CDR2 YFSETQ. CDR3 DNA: TGCGCCAGCCAGCGGCCGGACCCCGCCAGGAACGAGCAGTACTTC. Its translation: CASQRPDPARNEQYF.

The chain's CDR3 is CASSGSGDVTMRQFF. CDR3 DNA sequence: TGCGCCAGCAGCGGGAGCGGGGACGTTACAATGAGGCAGTTCTTC. This chain uses TRBV5-1 with TRBJ2-1; 7 bases are a match to TRBD2. V was pared by 4 bases and J by 12 bases, with 16 bases of the junction left unmatched. Germline lookup yields CDR1 SGHRS and CDR2 YFSETQ. The CDR3 loop spans 15 amino acids.

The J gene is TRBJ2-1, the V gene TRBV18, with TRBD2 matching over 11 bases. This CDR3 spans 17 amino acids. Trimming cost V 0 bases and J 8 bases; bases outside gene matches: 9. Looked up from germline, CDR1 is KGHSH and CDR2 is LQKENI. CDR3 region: CASSPPGLAGGSYEQFF. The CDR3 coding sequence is TGTGCCAGCTCACCACCGGGGCTAGCGGGAGGTTCATATGAGCAGTTCTTC.

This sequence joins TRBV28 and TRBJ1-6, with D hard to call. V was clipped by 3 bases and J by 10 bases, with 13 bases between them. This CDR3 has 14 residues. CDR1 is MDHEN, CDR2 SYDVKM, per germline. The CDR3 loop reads CASSFAGLASPLHF. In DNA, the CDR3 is TGTGCCAGCAGTTTCGCCGGGCTGGCCTCACCCCTCCACTTT.

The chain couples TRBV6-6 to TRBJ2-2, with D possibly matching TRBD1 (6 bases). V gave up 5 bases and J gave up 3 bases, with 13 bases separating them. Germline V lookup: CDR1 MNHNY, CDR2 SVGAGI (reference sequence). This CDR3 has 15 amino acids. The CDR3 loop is CASSPNRVDTGELFF. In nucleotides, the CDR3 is TGTGCCAGCAGTCCAAACAGGGTTGACACCGGGGAGCTGTTTTTT.

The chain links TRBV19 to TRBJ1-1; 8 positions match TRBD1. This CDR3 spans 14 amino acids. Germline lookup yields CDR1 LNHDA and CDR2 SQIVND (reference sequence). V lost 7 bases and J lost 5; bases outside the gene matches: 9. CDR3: CASTNGRGRTEAFF. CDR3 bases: TGTGCCAGTACTAACGGCAGGGGGCGGACTGAAGCTTTCTTT.

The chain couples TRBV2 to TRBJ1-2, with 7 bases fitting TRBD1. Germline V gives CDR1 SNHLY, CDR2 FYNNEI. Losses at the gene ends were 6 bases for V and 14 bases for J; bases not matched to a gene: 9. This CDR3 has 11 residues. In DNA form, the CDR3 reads TGTGCCAGCAGAGTTACCGGGACAGCGACCTTC. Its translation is CASRVTGTATF.